The rows below give T cell receptor beta chains drawn from one sample of a study of T cell responses to AZD1222 COVID-19 vaccine. Using immunoSEQ multiplex PCR, the repertoire was profiled, and TCRdb retains in-frame clones only, with some absent. Seen here are 150,000 to 160,000 clones, roughly nine tenths observed once, and the top ten hold just under 7%. The specimen comprised peripheral blood, sampled after recovery from COVID-19. These receptors were collected from an adult who had recovered from COVID-19. CDR3s include the opening cysteine and the closing phenylalanine or tryptophan. The order of the fields is D gene, J gene, V gene, CDR3 DNA, CDR3 protein. The D gene is left open where the match is weak.

d_call: TRBD2
j_call: TRBJ2-1
v_call: TRBV14
cdr3_nt: TGTGCCAGCAGCCATAGACTAGCACCCGGGGAGCAGTTCTTC
cdr3_aa: CASSHRLAPGEQFF

d_call: .
j_call: TRBJ2-5
v_call: TRBV7-2
cdr3_nt: TGTGCCAGCAGCTTAGACCCTATCCAAGAGACCCAGTACTTC
cdr3_aa: CASSLDPIQETQYF

d_call: .
j_call: TRBJ2-6
v_call: TRBV5-1
cdr3_nt: TGCGCCACCCAAGAGGGGGGGACACACCCAGGAGGGGCCAACGTCCTGACTTTC
cdr3_aa: CATQEGGTHPGGANVLTF

d_call: .
j_call: TRBJ2-2
v_call: TRBV2
cdr3_nt: TGTGCCAGCAGTGAGGAATTTTCCGGGGAGCTGTTTTTT
cdr3_aa: CASSEEFSGELFF

d_call: TRBD1
j_call: TRBJ2-3
v_call: TRBV6-5
cdr3_nt: TGTGCCAGCAGCTCTAGGCAGGGGGCTGTAGATACGCAGTATTTT
cdr3_aa: CASSSRQGAVDTQYF

d_call: TRBD1
j_call: TRBJ2-7
v_call: TRBV27
cdr3_nt: TGTGCCAGCAGTCTTCTGGGGACAGGGGTTTACGAGCAGTACTTC
cdr3_aa: CASSLLGTGVYEQYF

d_call: .
j_call: TRBJ2-3
v_call: TRBV15
cdr3_nt: TGTGCCACCAGCAGAGATCACGGGAGCGGAGATACGCAGTATTTT
cdr3_aa: CATSRDHGSGDTQYF

d_call: .
j_call: TRBJ2-7
v_call: TRBV5-4
cdr3_nt: TGTGCCAGCAGCTACCCCTTCTCCGAGCAGTACTTC
cdr3_aa: CASSYPFSEQYF

d_call: TRBD1
j_call: TRBJ1-2
v_call: TRBV4-1
cdr3_nt: TGCGCCAGCAGCCAAGAGGGGACAGGGAGGGACTATGGCTACACCTTC
cdr3_aa: CASSQEGTGRDYGYTF

d_call: .
j_call: TRBJ1-1
v_call: TRBV7-2
cdr3_nt: TGTGCCAGCAGCTTAGGCCCAAGCACTGAAGCTTTCTTT
cdr3_aa: CASSLGPSTEAFF

d_call: .
j_call: TRBJ1-1
v_call: TRBV29-1
cdr3_nt: TGCAGCGTGGTGCTAGGGAGAGGTCACACTGAAGCTTTCTTT
cdr3_aa: CSVVLGRGHTEAFF